This paragraph reports one TCR beta chain. These data come from a study of blood T cell repertoires in COVID-19. Study-wide context: Whether acute or convalescent, the COVID-19 samples came from the United States, Italy and Spain. T cells, B-cell-depleted T cells, or PBMCs supplied cDNA or gDNA.

V was pared by 7 bases and J by 2 bases, with 9 bases between. The CDR3 length is 13 residues. CDR1 and CDR2 from the germline V gene are SNHLY and FYNNEI. Original handling: Amplification with reference gene primers provided the estimates of nucleated cell counts. Generated by immunoSEQ multiplex PCR, the TCRdb table keeps only in-frame clones and is missing some. That table furnishes V, J and clone size, whereas the DNA furnished D and trimming. This table holds some 200,000 clones, roughly 80% found once. The clonotype was recovered from a woman in her seventies with acute or convalescent COVID-19. Specimen: peripheral blood. V usage is TRBV2 and J usage is TRBJ1-5; TRBD1 might be the D (5 bases). In nucleotides, the CDR3 is TGTGCCAGCACAGACAGAGGCAATCAGCCCCAGCATTTT. Amino acids: CASTDRGNQPQHF.